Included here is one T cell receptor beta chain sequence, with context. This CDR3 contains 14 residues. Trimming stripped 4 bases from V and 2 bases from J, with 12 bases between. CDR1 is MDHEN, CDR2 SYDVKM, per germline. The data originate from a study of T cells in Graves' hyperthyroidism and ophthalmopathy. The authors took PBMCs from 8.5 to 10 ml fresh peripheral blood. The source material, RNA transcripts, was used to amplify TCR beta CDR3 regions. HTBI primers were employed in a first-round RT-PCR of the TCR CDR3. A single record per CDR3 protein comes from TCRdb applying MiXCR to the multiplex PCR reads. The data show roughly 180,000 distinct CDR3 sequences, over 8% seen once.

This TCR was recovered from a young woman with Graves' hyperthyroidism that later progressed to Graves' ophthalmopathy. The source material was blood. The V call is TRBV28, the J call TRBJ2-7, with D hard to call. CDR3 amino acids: CASSSSINAYEQYF. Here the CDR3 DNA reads TGTGCCAGCAGTTCATCGATTAACGCCTACGAGCAGTACTTC.